A selection of T cell receptor beta chains follows, all from one sample in a study of graft-versus-host responses after intestinal transplantation. Generated by immunoSEQ multiplex PCR, the TCRdb table keeps only in-frame clones and is missing some. This table has 55,000 to 70,000 clones, 91% appearing once. This sample comprised PBMCs, obtained about 120 days after intestinal transplantation. These receptors were collected from a human patient who received an intestinal transplant, so some T cells may come from the graft donor. CDR3s include the opening cysteine and the closing phenylalanine or tryptophan. The order of the fields is V gene, CDR3 length, J gene, CDR3 protein.

>TRBV5-1|16|TRBJ2-3
CASSLVPGTSTDTQYF
>TRBV7-8|17|TRBJ2-1
CASSLPRAGGPYNEQFF
>TRBV5-6|11|TRBJ2-5
CASSPQETQYF
>TRBV28|12|TRBJ1-6
CASRVNNSPLHF
>TRBV6-6|16|TRBJ2-1
CASSRAGGGSYNEQFF
>TRBV30|14|TRBJ2-4
CAWSPLRGKNIQYF
>TRBV6-6|15|.
CASSYSTGRGYEQYF
>TRBV7-9|12|TRBJ2-5
CASTWYQETQYF
>TRBV7-9|14|TRBJ2-5
CASSSGLVKETQYF
>TRBV5-1|13|TRBJ2-3
CASSFWGRDTQYF
>TRBV7-2|11|TRBJ2-7
CASSLFPEQYF
>TRBV12-5|17|TRBJ2-7
CASGLVQGSGDLYEQYF
>TRBV6-6|13|TRBJ1-1
CASSYLTSTEAFF
>TRBV5-5|13|TRBJ1-2
CASSETASYGYTF
>TRBV25-1|16|TRBJ2-3
CASSVERGLGTDTQYF
>TRBV2|16|TRBJ1-2
CASINRDRGIFYGYTF
>TRBV11-2|12|TRBJ1-1
CASSLRGTEAFF
>TRBV7-6|16|TRBJ2-2
CASSLVRGTNTGELFF
>TRBV5-6|15|TRBJ1-1
CASSSPGRKNTEAFF
>TRBV18|14|TRBJ1-4
CASSPGGRNEKLFF
>TRBV28|14|TRBJ1-3
CASSSTRSGNTIYF
>TRBV18|15|TRBJ2-7
CASSRERTVAYEQYF
>TRBV11-2|12|TRBJ2-3
CASSLLGDTQYF
>TRBV5-1|12|TRBJ2-5
CASSLVGETQYF
>TRBV19|13|TRBJ2-7
CASGAWPHYEQYF
>TRBV28|14|.
CATTAWDSPYEQYF
>TRBV9|15|TRBJ2-1
CASSMTGTSINEQFF
>TRBV5-1|16|TRBJ2-1
CASSPTSASSYNEQFF
>TRBV4-1|15|TRBJ1-2
CASSQDFLALYGYTF
>TRBV7-6|13|TRBJ2-5
CASSRWWRETQYF
>TRBV9|15|TRBJ2-5
CASSVGSGGKETQYF
>TRBV4-1|17|TRBJ2-1
CASSQRGGLAGLDEQFF
>TRBV5-4|18|TRBJ1-1
CASSLDGAPGPMNTEAFF
>TRBV7-3|11|TRBJ2-3
CASSLRDTQYF
>TRBV5-1|17|TRBJ2-2
CASSLMAGGPFTGELFF
>TRBV25-1|12|TRBJ2-3
CASSKGTDTQYF
>TRBV6-5|15|TRBJ2-7
CASRAPGAGVVEQYF
>TRBV7-9|13|TRBJ1-1
CASSLRDRAETFF
>TRBV28|16|TRBJ1-2
CASSSSRGDRPYGYTF
>TRBV5-6|15|TRBJ2-3
CASSLASINTDTQYF
>TRBV5-4|14|TRBJ2-7
CASSNRDSPYEQYF
>TRBV2|14|TRBJ2-5
CASSEATEWETQYF
>TRBV4-2|14|TRBJ1-3
CASSQWDSGNTIYF
>TRBV6-5|13|TRBJ1-1
CASSSRVYTEAFF
>TRBV4-1|16|TRBJ1-4
CASSQDHRGRNEKLFF
>TRBV11-3|16|TRBJ2-1
CASSLRGTSSYNEQFF
>TRBV11-2|15|TRBJ1-4
CASSLRGPTNEKLFF
>TRBV7-9|16|TRBJ2-1
CASSLWQDQLYNEQFF
>TRBV9|18|TRBJ2-5
CASSLKPPGAGAGETQYF
>TRBV7-6|16|TRBJ2-4
CASSLSRPARKNIQYF
>TRBV6-5|11|TRBJ2-3
CASRTRDTQYF
>TRBV4-1|15|TRBJ1-5
CASRSGPGQGEPQHF
>TRBV2|14|TRBJ2-1
CASSRGNGGNEQFF
>TRBV28|15|TRBJ2-7
CASSLRGGSRYEQYF
>TRBV25-1|13|TRBJ2-7
CASTIPGKDEQYF
>TRBV4-1|19|TRBJ2-5
CASSQDPFGPGTWGGTQYF